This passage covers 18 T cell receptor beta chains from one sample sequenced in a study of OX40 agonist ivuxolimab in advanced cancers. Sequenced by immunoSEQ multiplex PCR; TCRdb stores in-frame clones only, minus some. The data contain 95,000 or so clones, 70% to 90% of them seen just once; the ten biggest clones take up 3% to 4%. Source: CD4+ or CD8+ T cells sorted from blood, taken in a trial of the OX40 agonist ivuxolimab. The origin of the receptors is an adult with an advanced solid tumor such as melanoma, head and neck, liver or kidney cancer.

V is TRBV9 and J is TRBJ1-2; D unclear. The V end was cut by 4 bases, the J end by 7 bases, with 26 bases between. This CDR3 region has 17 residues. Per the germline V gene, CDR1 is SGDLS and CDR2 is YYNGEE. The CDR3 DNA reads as TGTGCCAGCAGCCCAGCCGAGTTGCTCCCCGGTATCGTTGGCTACACCTTC. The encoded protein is CASSPAELLPGIVGYTF. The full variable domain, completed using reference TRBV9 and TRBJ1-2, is DSGVTQTPKHLITATGQRVTLRCSPRSGDLSVYWYQQSLDQGLQFLIQYYNGEERAKGNILERFSAQQFPDLHSELNLSSLELGDSALYFCASSPAELLPGIVGYTFGSGTRLTVV.

CDR3 amino acids: CASSMIGEMGNEQFF. CDR3 nucleotide sequence: TGTGCCAGTAGTATGATCGGGGAGATGGGAAATGAGCAGTTCTTC. The chain joins TRBV19 to TRBJ2-1; weak D call: TRBD2 (5 bases). V lost 3 bases and J lost 7, with 16 bases in between. The CDR3 length is 15 residues. Germline CDR1 and CDR2: LNHDA and SQIVND (reference sequence).

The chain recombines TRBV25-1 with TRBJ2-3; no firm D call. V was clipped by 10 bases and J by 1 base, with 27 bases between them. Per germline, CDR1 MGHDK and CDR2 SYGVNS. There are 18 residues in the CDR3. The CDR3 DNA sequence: TGTGCCAACTTGCCTGTCCCAATGGAGCAGGCCGGCACAGATACGCAGTATTTT. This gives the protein CANLPVPMEQAGTDTQYF.

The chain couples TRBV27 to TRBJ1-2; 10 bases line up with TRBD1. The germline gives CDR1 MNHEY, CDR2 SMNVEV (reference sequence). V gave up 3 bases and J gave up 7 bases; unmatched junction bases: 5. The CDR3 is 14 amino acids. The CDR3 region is CASSFGTGVSGYTF. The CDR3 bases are TGTGCCAGCAGTTTCGGGACAGGGGTCTCTGGCTACACCTTC.

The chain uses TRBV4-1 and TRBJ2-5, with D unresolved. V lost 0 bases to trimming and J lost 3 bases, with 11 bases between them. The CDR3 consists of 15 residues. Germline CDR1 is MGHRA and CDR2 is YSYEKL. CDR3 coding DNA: TGCGCCAGCAGCCAAGATCGGGCAGGAGAAGAGACCCAGTACTTC. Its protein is CASSQDRAGEETQYF.

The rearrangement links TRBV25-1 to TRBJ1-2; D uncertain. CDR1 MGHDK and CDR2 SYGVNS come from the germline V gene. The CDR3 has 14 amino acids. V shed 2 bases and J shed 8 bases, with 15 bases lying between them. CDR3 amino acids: CASSEGKGHRGYTF. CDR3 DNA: TGTGCCAGCAGTGAAGGTAAAGGGCATCGCGGCTACACCTTC.

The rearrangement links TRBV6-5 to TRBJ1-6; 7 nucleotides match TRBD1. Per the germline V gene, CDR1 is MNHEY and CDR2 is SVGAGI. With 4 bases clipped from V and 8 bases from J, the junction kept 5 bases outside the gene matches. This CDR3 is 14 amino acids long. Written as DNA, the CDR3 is TGTGCCAGCAGTTTAGACAGGGAGGATTCACCCCTCCACTTT. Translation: CASSLDREDSPLHF.

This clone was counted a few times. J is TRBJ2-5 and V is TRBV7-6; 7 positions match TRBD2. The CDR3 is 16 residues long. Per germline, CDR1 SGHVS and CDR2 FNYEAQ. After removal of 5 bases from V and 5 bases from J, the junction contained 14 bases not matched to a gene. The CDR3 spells CASSQTGREDWETQYF. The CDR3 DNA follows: TGTGCCAGCAGCCAGACGGGGAGGGAGGATTGGGAGACCCAGTACTTC. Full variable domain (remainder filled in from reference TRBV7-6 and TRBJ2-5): GAGVSQSPRYKVTKRGQDVALRCDPISGHVSLYWYRQALGQGPEFLTYFNYEAQQDKSGLPNDRFSAERPEGSISTLTIQRTEQRDSAMYRCASSQTGREDWETQYFGPGTRLLVL.

CDR3 in DNA: TGTGCCAGCAGTACCCGACAGGGATCAGATACGCAGTATTTT. It specifies CASSTRQGSDTQYF. The rearrangement links TRBV27 to TRBJ2-3; 7 bases agree with TRBD1. In germline, CDR1 is MNHEY, CDR2 SMNVEV (reference sequence). V was clipped by 5 bases and J by 4 bases; unmatched bases: 6. The CDR3 runs 14 residues.

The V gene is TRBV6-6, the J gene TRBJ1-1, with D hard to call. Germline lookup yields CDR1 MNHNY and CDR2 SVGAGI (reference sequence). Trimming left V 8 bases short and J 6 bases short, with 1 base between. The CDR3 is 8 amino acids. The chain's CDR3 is CASAEAFF. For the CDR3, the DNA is TGTGCCAGCGCTGAAGCTTTCTTT.

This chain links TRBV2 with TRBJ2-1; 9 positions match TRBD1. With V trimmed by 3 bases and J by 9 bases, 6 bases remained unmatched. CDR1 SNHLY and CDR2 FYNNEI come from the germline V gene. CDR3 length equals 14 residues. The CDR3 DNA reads TGTGCCAGCAGTGAGCCGGGACAGGGTGGTGAGCAGTTCTTC. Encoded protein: CASSEPGQGGEQFF.

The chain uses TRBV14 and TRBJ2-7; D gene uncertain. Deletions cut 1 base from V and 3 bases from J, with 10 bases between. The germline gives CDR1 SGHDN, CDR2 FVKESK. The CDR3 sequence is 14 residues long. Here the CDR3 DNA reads TGTGCCAGCAGCCAAGGGGTCTCAATCTACGAGCAGTACTTC. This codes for CASSQGVSIYEQYF.

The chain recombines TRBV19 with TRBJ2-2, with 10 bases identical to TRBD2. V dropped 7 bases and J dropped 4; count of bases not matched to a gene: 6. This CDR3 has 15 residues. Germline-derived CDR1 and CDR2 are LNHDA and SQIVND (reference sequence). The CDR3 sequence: CASILAGAGTGELFF. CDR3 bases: TGTGCCAGTATTCTAGCGGGAGCGGGCACCGGGGAGCTGTTTTTT.

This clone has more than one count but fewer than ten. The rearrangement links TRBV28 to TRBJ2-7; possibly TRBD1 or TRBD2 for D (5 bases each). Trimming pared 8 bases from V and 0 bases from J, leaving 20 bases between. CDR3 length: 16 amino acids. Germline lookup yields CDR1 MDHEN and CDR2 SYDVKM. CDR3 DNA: TGTGCCAGCGGGCCGGGACGTCTCCTCGCCTCCTACGAGCAGTACTTC. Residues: CASGPGRLLASYEQYF.

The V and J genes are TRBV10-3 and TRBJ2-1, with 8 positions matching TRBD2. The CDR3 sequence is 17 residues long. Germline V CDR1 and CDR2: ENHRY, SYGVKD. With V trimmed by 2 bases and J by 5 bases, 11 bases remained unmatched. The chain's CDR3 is CAISEPTGREEHNEQFF. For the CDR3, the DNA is TGTGCCATCAGTGAGCCCACGGGGCGGGAGGAACACAATGAGCAGTTCTTC.

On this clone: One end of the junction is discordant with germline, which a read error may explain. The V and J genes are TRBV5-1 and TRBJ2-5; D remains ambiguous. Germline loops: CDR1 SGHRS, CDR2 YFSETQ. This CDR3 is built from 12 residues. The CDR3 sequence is CASSLEGILMDF. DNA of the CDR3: TGCGCCAGCAGCTTAGAAGGGATCCTGATGGACTTC.

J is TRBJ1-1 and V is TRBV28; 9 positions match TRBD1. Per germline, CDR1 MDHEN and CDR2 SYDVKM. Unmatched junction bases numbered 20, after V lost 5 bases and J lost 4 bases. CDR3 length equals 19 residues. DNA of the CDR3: TGTGCCAGCAGTACGCTTATGCCCCTCTTACAGGGGGCTCTCACTGAAGCTTTCTTT. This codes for CASSTLMPLLQGALTEAFF.

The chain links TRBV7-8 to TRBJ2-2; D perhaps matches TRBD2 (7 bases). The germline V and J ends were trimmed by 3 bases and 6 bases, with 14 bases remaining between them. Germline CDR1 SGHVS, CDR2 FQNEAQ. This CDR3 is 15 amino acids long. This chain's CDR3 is CASSLNRAGAGELFF. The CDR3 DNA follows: TGTGCCAGCAGCTTGAACAGGGCGGGAGCCGGGGAGCTGTTTTTT.